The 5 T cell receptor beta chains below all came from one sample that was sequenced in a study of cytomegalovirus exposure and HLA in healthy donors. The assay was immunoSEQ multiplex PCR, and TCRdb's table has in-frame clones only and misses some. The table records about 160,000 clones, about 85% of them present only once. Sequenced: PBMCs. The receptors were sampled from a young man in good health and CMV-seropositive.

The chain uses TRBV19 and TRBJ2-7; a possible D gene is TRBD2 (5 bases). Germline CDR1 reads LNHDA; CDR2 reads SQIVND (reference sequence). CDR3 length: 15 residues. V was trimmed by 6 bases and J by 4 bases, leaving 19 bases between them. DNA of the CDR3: TGTGCCAGTAGCATCAGGACTGGGGTCGGGTACGAGCAGTACTTC. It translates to CASSIRTGVGYEQYF.

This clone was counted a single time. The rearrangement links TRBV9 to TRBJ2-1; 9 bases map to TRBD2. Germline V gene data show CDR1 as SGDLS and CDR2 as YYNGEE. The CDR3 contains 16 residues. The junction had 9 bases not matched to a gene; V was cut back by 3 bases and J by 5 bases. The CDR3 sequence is CASSAGGLAYDNEQFF. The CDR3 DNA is TGTGCCAGCAGCGCCGGCGGACTAGCGTATGACAATGAGCAGTTCTTC.

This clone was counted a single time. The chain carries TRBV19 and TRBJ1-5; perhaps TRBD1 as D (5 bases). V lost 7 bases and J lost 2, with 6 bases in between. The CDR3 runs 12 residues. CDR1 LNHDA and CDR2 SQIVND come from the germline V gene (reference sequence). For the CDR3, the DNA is TGTGCCAGTAAGACAGGCAATCAGCCCCAGCATTTT. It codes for CASKTGNQPQHF.

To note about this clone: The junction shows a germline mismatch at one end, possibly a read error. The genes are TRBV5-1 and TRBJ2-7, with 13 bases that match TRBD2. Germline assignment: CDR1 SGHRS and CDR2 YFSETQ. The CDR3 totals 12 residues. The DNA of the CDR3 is TGCGCCAGCAGAGAAACTAGCGGGGGGGCCAACTTC. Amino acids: CASRETSGGANF.

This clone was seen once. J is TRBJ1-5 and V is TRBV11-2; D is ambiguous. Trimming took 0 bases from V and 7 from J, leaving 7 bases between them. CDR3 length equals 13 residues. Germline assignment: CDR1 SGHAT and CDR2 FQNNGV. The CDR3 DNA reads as TGTGCCAGCAGCTTAGATGTGCGCCAGCCCCAGCATTTT. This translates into CASSLDVRQPQHF. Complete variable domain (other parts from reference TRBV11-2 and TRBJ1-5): EAGVAQSPRYKIIEKRQSVAFWCNPISGHATLYWYQQILGQGPKLLIQFQNNGVVDDSQLPKDRFSAERLKGVDSTLKIQPAKLEDSAVYLCASSLDVRQPQHFGDGTRLSIL.